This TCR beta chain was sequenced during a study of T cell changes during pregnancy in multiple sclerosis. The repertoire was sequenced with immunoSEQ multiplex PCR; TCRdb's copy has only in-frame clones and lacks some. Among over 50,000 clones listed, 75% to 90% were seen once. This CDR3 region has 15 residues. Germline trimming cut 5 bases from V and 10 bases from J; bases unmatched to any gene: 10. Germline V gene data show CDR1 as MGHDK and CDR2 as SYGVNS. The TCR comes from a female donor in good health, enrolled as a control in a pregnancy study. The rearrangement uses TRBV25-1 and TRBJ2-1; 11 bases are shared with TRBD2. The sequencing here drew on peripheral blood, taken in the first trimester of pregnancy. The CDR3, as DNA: TGTGCCAGCAGTCTTCGGATAGCGGGGGGGCCCGAGCAGTTCTTC. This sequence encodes CASSLRIAGGPEQFF.